The next 28 T cell receptor beta chains were all read from a single sample in a study of CD8+ T cells in alopecia areata. The sample's treatment: oral pan-JAK inhibitor, 5-10 mg twice daily. RNA was isolated and reverse transcribed to cDNA, the sequencing template. Profiled with immunoSEQ multiplex PCR; TCRdb holds only in-frame clones, not every one. The sample has 150,000 to 250,000 clones, roughly 50% seen once. This specimen was CD4+ T cells sorted from blood, taken at week 24, from a patient treated with tofacitinib. The receptors derive from a human donor with alopecia areata.

This clone was seen only a few times. The chain has TRBV6-6 and TRBJ2-7; maybe TRBD2 (6 bases). The CDR3 consists of 15 residues. From germline, CDR1 is MNHNY and CDR2 SVGAGI (reference sequence). V lost 2 bases, J lost 7 bases, and 18 bases lay in between. CDR3 sequence (DNA): TGTGCCAGCAGTTACCTGGAGGGCGGACGAAGTGAGCAGTACTTC. Its translation is CASSYLEGGRSEQYF.

This chain uses TRBV29-1 with TRBJ2-7, with D uncertain. Germline lookup yields CDR1 SQVTM and CDR2 ANQGSEA. Trimming shortened V by 2 bases and J by 0 bases, and 14 bases separated the two germline ends. There are 15 residues in the CDR3. CDR3 sequence: CSVERTVTCSYEQYF. DNA of the CDR3: TGCAGCGTTGAAAGGACGGTGACCTGCTCCTACGAGCAGTACTTC.

This rearrangement joins TRBV7-9 to TRBJ1-1; no firm D call. V was pared by 5 bases and J by 3 bases, with 4 bases between. Germline lookup yields CDR1 SEHNR and CDR2 FQNEAQ (reference sequence). This CDR3 spans 11 amino acids. CDR3 sequence: CASSPYTEAFF. CDR3 coding DNA: TGTGCCAGCAGCCCTTACACTGAAGCTTTCTTT.

This clone was recorded a few times. The V and J genes are TRBV29-1 and TRBJ2-1; tentatively, D is TRBD2 (6 bases). Germline V gene lookup returns CDR1 SQVTM and CDR2 ANQGSEA. The CDR3 is 13 amino acids. Trimming left V 2 bases short and J 6 bases short, with 11 bases between. CDR3 protein: CSVESGRGNEQFF. CDR3 bases: TGCAGCGTTGAAAGCGGGCGGGGCAATGAGCAGTTCTTC.

Notes on this clone: Other nucleotide sequences in the sample specify the same CDR3. V and J are TRBV5-1 and TRBJ2-5; the D is unclear. Between the trimmed V and J ends, which lost 1 base and 4 bases, there was a span of 8 bases. CDR3 size: 13 residues. Germline V gene data show CDR1 as SGHRS and CDR2 as YFSETQ. This CDR3 is CASSLTEIETQYF. Written as DNA, the CDR3 is TGCGCCAGCAGCTTGACAGAAATAGAGACCCAGTACTTC.

The chain carries TRBV29-1 and TRBJ1-5, with 9 bases matching TRBD1. Losses at the gene ends were 6 bases for V and 3 bases for J; bases not matched to a gene: 3. Germline CDR1 reads SQVTM; CDR2 reads ANQGSEA. The CDR3 extends over 13 amino acids. CDR3 nucleotide sequence: TGCAGCGTGAGGGACAGGGTCAATCAGCCCCAGCATTTT. This sequence encodes CSVRDRVNQPQHF.

This clone was observed a few times. The CDR3 DNA is TGCGCCAGCAGCCACTTGGACAGGGAGCACACAGATACGCAGTATTTT. Translation: CASSHLDREHTDTQYF. J is TRBJ2-3 and V is TRBV4-3; 8 bases map to TRBD1. Trimming at V came to 3 bases and at J to 2 bases, leaving 7 bases not matched to a gene. CDR1 is LGHNA and CDR2 is YSLEER in the germline V gene. The CDR3 has 16 amino acids.

About this clone: Other DNA sequences in the sample encode the same CDR3. The rearrangement links TRBV6-5 to TRBJ2-3; D remains ambiguous. Trimming shortened V by 2 bases and J by 0 bases, and 12 bases separated the two germline ends. The CDR3 is made up of 16 amino acids. Germline values: CDR1 MNHEY, CDR2 SVGAGI. The CDR3 reads CASSYKGPPSTDTQYF. CDR3 DNA sequence: TGTGCCAGCAGTTACAAAGGGCCCCCTAGCACAGATACGCAGTATTTT.

The chain recombines TRBV28 with TRBJ2-1; no reliable D call. The CDR3 is 14 amino acids. The germline V gene encodes CDR1 MDHEN and CDR2 SYDVKM. With 6 bases removed from V and 4 bases from J, the gap between germline ends came to 13 bases. The CDR3 DNA reads TGTGCCAGCAGCTCGAGAGTAGGTTACAATGAGCAGTTCTTC. Its translation: CASSSRVGYNEQFF.

This clone was counted a few times. The J gene is TRBJ1-6, the V gene TRBV18; D gene unclear. Germline V CDR1 and CDR2: KGHSH, LQKENI. V was clipped by 0 bases and J by 8 bases, with 2 bases between them. The CDR3 covers 12 residues. CDR3 nucleotides: TGTGCCAGCTCACCACCGGATTCACCCCTCCACTTT. Amino acids: CASSPPDSPLHF.

The rearrangement joins TRBV19 to TRBJ2-5; D gene unclear. V lost 3 bases and J 1 base, leaving 15 bases between the germline ends. Per germline, CDR1 LNHDA and CDR2 SQIVND (reference sequence). This CDR3 spans 16 amino acids. This CDR3 is CASSIRHRPSQETQYF. In nucleotides, the CDR3 is TGTGCCAGTAGTATCCGACACCGGCCCTCCCAAGAGACCCAGTACTTC.

This sequence joins TRBV9 and TRBJ2-1; the D gene is possibly TRBD2 (5 bases). V lost 0 bases, J lost 6 bases, and 22 bases lay in between. CDR1 is SGDLS, CDR2 YYNGEE, per germline. The CDR3 covers 18 residues. The CDR3 nucleotides are TGTGCCAGCAGCGTAGCCCTCCCCGGCAGGTCGGGATCCAATGAGCAGTTCTTC. Its translation is CASSVALPGRSGSNEQFF.

This clone was seen a handful of times. The gene calls are TRBV5-4 and TRBJ1-2; 8 bases are a match to TRBD1. Unmatched junction bases numbered 8, after V lost 5 bases and J lost 8 bases. This CDR3 has 13 amino acids. CDR1 SGHNT and CDR2 YYREEE come from the germline V gene (reference sequence). This chain's CDR3 is CASRPDRVAGYTF. CDR3 DNA: TGTGCCAGCAGACCGGACAGGGTGGCCGGCTACACCTTC.

This sequence joins TRBV29-1 and TRBJ2-7; D is possibly TRBD1 (6 bases). V was trimmed by 4 bases and J by 4 bases, leaving 26 bases between them. The length of the CDR3 is 17 residues. Germline assignment: CDR1 SQVTM and CDR2 ANQGSEA. The CDR3 nucleotides read TGCAGCGTTGGAGTCCCGTTGGCAGGGGTTGGCCCATACGAGCAGTACTTC. Protein: CSVGVPLAGVGPYEQYF.

The rearrangement joins TRBV5-1 to TRBJ1-1, with 9 bases that match TRBD1. The germline CDR1 and CDR2 sequences are SGHRS and YFSETQ. The CDR3 runs to 13 residues. J gave up 6 bases and V 4 bases, and 4 bases lay outside the gene matches. In DNA form, the CDR3 reads TGCGCCAGCAGCCAGTGGGACAGGGCTGAAGCTTTCTTT. Its protein product is CASSQWDRAEAFF.

The chain carries TRBV6-5 and TRBJ1-1, with D unresolved. The CDR3 runs to 14 residues. The ends were cut back, 2 bases at V and 1 base at J, with 8 bases in the middle. Looked up from germline, CDR1 is MNHEY and CDR2 is SVGAGI. In nucleotides, the CDR3 is TGTGCCAGCAGTTACGGGCGGGGGAACACTGAAGCTTTCTTT. Translating it yields CASSYGRGNTEAFF.

V and J are TRBV9 and TRBJ2-5; tentative D call: TRBD2 (5 bases). The V end lost 0 bases, the J end lost 1 base, and 13 bases lay between the germline ends. Germline V gene lookup returns CDR1 SGDLS and CDR2 YYNGEE. The CDR3 consists of 16 residues. In nucleotides, the CDR3 is TGTGCCAGCAGCGTAGCTTCGGGGAAACCCCAAGAGACCCAGTACTTC. As protein: CASSVASGKPQETQYF.

This clone showed up just once. The V gene is TRBV18, the J gene TRBJ1-5; TRBD1 is a possible D gene (6 bases). V lost 2 bases and J lost 11, with 19 bases in between. The CDR3 covers 15 residues. Germline-derived CDR1 and CDR2 are KGHSH and LQKENI. The CDR3 DNA is TGTGCCAGCTCACCAAGTTCCAGGGGCGGGGCAGCCCAGCATTTT. Translated, it gives CASSPSSRGGAAQHF.

This chain connects TRBV21-1 to TRBJ1-1. TRBV21-1 is noted as a pseudogene. The CDR3 totals 13 residues. The CDR3 here is CANPPTGRAEAFF. DNA for the CDR3: TGTGCCAACCCCCCAACGGGGAGAGCTGAAGCTTTCTTT.

This chain connects TRBV6-5 to TRBJ1-1; D remains unclear. This CDR3 has 14 amino acids. V lost 7 bases to trimming and J lost 1 base, with 13 bases between them. Per the germline V gene, CDR1 is MNHEY and CDR2 is SVGAGI. CDR3: CASTNDGPNTEAFF. CDR3 bases: TGTGCCAGCACAAACGATGGCCCGAACACTGAAGCTTTCTTT.

This chain connects TRBV27 to TRBJ2-2, with 12 bases that match TRBD2. From germline, CDR1 is MNHEY and CDR2 SMNVEV (reference sequence). The CDR3 spans 16 residues. V shed 5 bases, J shed 6 bases, and the junction held 7 bases outside the gene matches. The chain's CDR3 is CASSRKTSGRPGELFF. The CDR3 DNA is TGTGCCAGCAGTAGGAAGACTAGCGGGAGACCCGGGGAGCTGTTTTTT.

The chain is built from TRBV30 and TRBJ1-1; D is unclear. Germline V gives CDR1 GTSNPN, CDR2 SVGIG (reference sequence). The CDR3 contains 13 residues. V was trimmed by 0 bases and J by 7 bases, leaving 12 bases between them. The CDR3 region has the DNA TGTGCCTGGAGTGTAAGTCGCCAAAGTGAAGCTTTCTTT. Its protein is CAWSVSRQSEAFF. The variable domain in full, with the rest retrieved from reference TRBV30 and TRBJ1-1, is SQTIHQWPATLVQPVGSPLSLECTVEGTSNPNLYWYRQAAGRGLQLLFYSVGIGQISSEVPQNLSASRPQDRQFILSSKKLLLSDSGFYLCAWSVSRQSEAFFGQGTRLTVV.

This clone was observed a handful of times. The rearrangement joins TRBV6-5 to TRBJ2-7; perhaps TRBD2 as D (6 bases). Trimming stripped 2 bases from V and 0 bases from J, with 11 bases between. Germline V lookup: CDR1 MNHEY, CDR2 SVGAGI. CDR3 length: 15 residues. The CDR3 here is CASSYAEGSSYEQYF. CDR3 nucleotides: TGTGCCAGCAGTTACGCGGAGGGCAGCTCCTACGAGCAGTACTTC.

This rearrangement joins TRBV9 to TRBJ2-7, with D possibly TRBD2 on 6 matching bases. This CDR3 is built from 14 residues. From germline, CDR1 is SGDLS and CDR2 YYNGEE. Trimming took 5 bases from V and 3 from J, leaving 15 bases between them. In DNA form, the CDR3 reads TGTGCCAGCAGTGGATCGGTCGGGGGCTACGAGCAGTACTTC. Its protein product is CASSGSVGGYEQYF.

The chain recombines TRBV6-6 with TRBJ1-2; the match to TRBD1 covers 9 bases. The V and J ends lost 6 bases and 5 bases, in that order; junction bases with no gene match: 10. This CDR3 spans 15 amino acids. Germline V gene data show CDR1 as MNHNY and CDR2 as SVGAGI (reference sequence). The CDR3 DNA sequence: TGTGCCAGCAGCCCAAGACAGACAGGGGGATATGGCTACACCTTC. Encoded protein: CASSPRQTGGYGYTF.

The V and J genes are TRBV18 and TRBJ2-2; D is unresolved. Germline loops: CDR1 KGHSH, CDR2 LQKENI. The ends were cut back, 3 bases at V and 4 bases at J, with 9 bases in the middle. CDR3 size: 14 residues. CDR3 sequence: CASSPALLTGELFF. The CDR3 DNA reads as TGTGCCAGCTCACCCGCTCTTCTCACCGGGGAGCTGTTTTTT.

The chain has TRBV29-1 and TRBJ2-3; TRBD1 agrees at 7 bases. Germline V lookup: CDR1 SQVTM, CDR2 ANQGSEA. The ends lost 6 bases at V and 2 bases at J; junction bases unmatched: 8. This CDR3 is 14 amino acids long. The CDR3 nucleotides read TGCAGCGTGAGGTGGACAGGTTCCACAGATACGCAGTATTTT. It translates to CSVRWTGSTDTQYF.

The chain is built from TRBV5-1 and TRBJ1-2, with D perhaps matching TRBD1 (5 bases). Trimming removed 5 bases at V and 6 bases at J, with 17 bases between. The CDR3 has 14 residues. CDR1 and CDR2 from the germline V gene are SGHRS and YFSETQ. CDR3 sequence (DNA): TGCGCCAGCAGACATGGCAGGGATATCCATGGCTACACCTTC. As protein: CASRHGRDIHGYTF.